Here is one T cell receptor (beta chain) with its context. These data belong to a study of cytomegalovirus exposure and HLA in healthy donors. The PCR employed 60 Vbeta primers together with 13 Jbeta primers. TCRdb keeps only in-frame clones here, not all; method: immunoSEQ multiplex PCR. The table lists around 20,000 clones, roughly 70% of them singletons. This CDR3 has 12 residues. Germline V CDR1 and CDR2: LNHDA, SQIVND (reference sequence). The ends were cut back, 5 bases at V and 7 bases at J, with 11 bases in the middle. The sequencing input was PBMCs. The V and J genes are TRBV19 and TRBJ1-1; D gene uncertain. This clonotype originated in a man aged 18-30 years in good health and CMV-seronegative. The chain's CDR3 is CASSGPRHEAFF. In DNA form, the CDR3 reads TGTGCCAGTAGTGGGCCGAGACATGAAGCTTTCTTT.